This TCR beta chain was identified during a study of tumor T cells in aggressive B-cell lymphoma. The repertoire was sequenced with immunoSEQ multiplex PCR; TCRdb's copy has only in-frame clones and lacks some. The profile shows approximately 12,000 clones, about 88% of them singletons. The germline V gene encodes CDR1 KGHSH and CDR2 LQKENI. CDR3 length: 17 residues. J was trimmed by 2 bases and V by 2 bases; bases with no gene match: 7. This clone was counted a few times. This clonotype was obtained from an adult with diffuse large B cell lymphoma. The chain carries TRBV18 and TRBJ1-3, with 9 nucleotides matching TRBD1. Sequencing was done on a sample of tumor tissue. Here the CDR3 DNA reads TGTGCCAGCTCACCAAGTGGACAGGGGACTACTGGAAACACCATATATTTT. Encoded protein: CASSPSGQGTTGNTIYF.